This entry describes one TCR beta chain. Germline CDR1 reads MNHEY; CDR2 reads SVGAGI. Deletions cut 0 bases from V and 2 bases from J, with 11 bases between. This CDR3 has 16 residues. These data originate in a study of blood T cell repertoires in COVID-19. Looking at the study overall: The analysed material was cDNA or gDNA that came from T cells, B-cell-depleted T cells, or PBMCs.

Per the original methods: From reference gene primer amplification, estimates of nucleated cell counts were derived. Assay used: immunoSEQ multiplex PCR; TCRdb lists only in-frame clones, some missing. V and J calls and clone size follow that table, whereas D and trimming were derived from the DNA. The data show more than 150,000 clones, with less than 90% seen just once and under 25% held by the top ten. The sample consisted of peripheral blood. The clonotype comes from a man aged 70-80 years with active or convalescent COVID-19. The chain carries TRBV6-5 and TRBJ2-1; tentative D call: TRBD2 (7 bases). CDR3 nucleotide sequence: TGTGCCAGCAGTTACTCGAGGGGGGGCACCTACAATGAGCAGTTCTTC. This translates into CASSYSRGGTYNEQFF.